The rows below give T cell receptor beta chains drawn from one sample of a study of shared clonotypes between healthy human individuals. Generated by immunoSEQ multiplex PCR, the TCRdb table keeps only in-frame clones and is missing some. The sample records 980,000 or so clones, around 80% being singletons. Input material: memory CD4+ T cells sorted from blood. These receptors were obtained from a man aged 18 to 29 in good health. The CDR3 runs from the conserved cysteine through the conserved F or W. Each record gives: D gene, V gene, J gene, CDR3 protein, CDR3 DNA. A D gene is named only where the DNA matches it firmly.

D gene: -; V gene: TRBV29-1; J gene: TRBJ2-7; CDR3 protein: CSVIRGSLGEQYF; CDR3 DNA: TGCAGCGTTATTCGTGGGTCCCTCGGCGAGCAGTACTTC
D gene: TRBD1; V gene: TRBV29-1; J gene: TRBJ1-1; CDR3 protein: CSVGQGITEAFF; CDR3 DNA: TGCAGCGTCGGACAGGGGATAACTGAAGCTTTCTTT
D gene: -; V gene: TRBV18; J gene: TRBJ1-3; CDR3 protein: CASSWSGNTIYF; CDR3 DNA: TGTGCCAGCTCCTGGTCGGGAAACACCATATATTTT
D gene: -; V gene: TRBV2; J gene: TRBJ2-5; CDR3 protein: CASSAGTSGETQYF; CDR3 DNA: TGTGCCAGCAGCGCCGGGACCTCCGGGGAGACCCAGTACTTC
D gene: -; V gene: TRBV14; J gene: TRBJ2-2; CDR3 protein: CASSQDTGYTGELFF; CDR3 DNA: TGTGCCAGCAGCCAAGATACGGGGTACACCGGGGAGCTGTTTTTT
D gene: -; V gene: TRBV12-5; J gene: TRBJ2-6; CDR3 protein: CVSPARSGANVLTF; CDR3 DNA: TGTGTCAGTCCAGCCCGCTCTGGGGCCAACGTCCTGACTTTC
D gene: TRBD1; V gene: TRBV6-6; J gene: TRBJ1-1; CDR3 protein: CASSYPEGTAQAFF; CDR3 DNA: TGTGCCAGCAGTTACCCAGAGGGGACAGCCCAAGCTTTCTTT
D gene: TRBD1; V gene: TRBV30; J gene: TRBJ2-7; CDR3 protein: CAWSGQVGEQYF; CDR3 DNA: TGTGCCTGGAGCGGACAGGTCGGGGAGCAGTACTTC
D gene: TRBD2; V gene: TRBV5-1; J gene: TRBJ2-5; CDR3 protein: CASSLGLAEGETQYF; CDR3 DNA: TGCGCCAGCAGCTTGGGACTAGCGGAGGGAGAGACCCAGTACTTC
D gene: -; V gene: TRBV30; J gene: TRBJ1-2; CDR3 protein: CAWSPRGSEGYTF; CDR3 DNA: TGTGCCTGGAGCCCACGGGGATCCGAGGGCTACACCTTC